This record looks at one T cell receptor (beta chain) sequence and its context. Its antigen is undetermined. The data were taken from a study of T-cell memory formation after mild COVID-19. General study points: Clones contracting day 15 to 85 were balanced CD4/CD8; later expanders leaned CD4+.

TCRdb re-called the 5' RACE reads through MiXCR, storing one row per CDR3 protein. This table has fewer than 200,000 distinct CDR3 sequences, over 20% appearing once. Sequencing was carried out using PBMCs or a T cell subset sorted from them (not recorded which). This TCR derives from an adult woman who had mild COVID-19 (a few samples of this study predate the infection). Cell type and time point are not known.

CDR3 residues: CASSPTTSSYNEQFF. In DNA form, the CDR3 reads TGCGCCAGCAGCCCCACCACTAGCTCCTACAATGAGCAGTTCTTC. The rearrangement joins TRBV5-1 to TRBJ2-1, with D tentatively TRBD2 (5 bases). Germline CDR1 SGHRS, CDR2 YFSETQ. The CDR3 consists of 15 residues. Deletions cut 4 bases from V and 0 bases from J, with 11 bases between.